Detailed here is one T cell receptor (beta chain). CDR1 is SGDLS and CDR2 is YYNGEE in the germline V gene. The length of the CDR3 is 16 residues. V lost 3 bases and J lost 4; bases outside the gene matches: 6. This entry comes from a study of cytomegalovirus exposure and HLA in healthy donors. It was with 60 Vbeta and 13 Jbeta primers that the PCR ran. The repertoire was sequenced with immunoSEQ multiplex PCR; TCRdb's copy has only in-frame clones and lacks some. The sample has roughly 200,000 clones; under 70% are singletons. The chain joins TRBV9 to TRBJ2-2; TRBD2 aligns across 10 bases. The clonotype comes from a man aged 35 to 55 in good health and CMV-seropositive. The material sequenced was PBMCs. DNA of the CDR3: TGTGCCAGCAGCGAGAGCGGGGGGGCTGGCACCGGGGAGCTGTTTTTT. Amino acid sequence: CASSESGGAGTGELFF.